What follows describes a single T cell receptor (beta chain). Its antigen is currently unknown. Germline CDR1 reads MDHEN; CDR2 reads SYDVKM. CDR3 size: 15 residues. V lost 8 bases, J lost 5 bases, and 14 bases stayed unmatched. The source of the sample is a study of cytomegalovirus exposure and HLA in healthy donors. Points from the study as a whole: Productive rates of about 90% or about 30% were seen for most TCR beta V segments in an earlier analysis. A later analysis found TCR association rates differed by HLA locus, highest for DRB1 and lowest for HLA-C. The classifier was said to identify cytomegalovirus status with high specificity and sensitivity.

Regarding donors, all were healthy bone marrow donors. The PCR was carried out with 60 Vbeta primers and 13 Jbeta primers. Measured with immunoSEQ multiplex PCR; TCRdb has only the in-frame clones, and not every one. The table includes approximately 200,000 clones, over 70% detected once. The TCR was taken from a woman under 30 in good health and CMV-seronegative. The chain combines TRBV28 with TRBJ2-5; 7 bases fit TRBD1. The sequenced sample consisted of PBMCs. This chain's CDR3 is CASGTIQGEGETQYF. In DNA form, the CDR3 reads TGTGCCAGCGGAACCATTCAGGGGGAAGGGGAGACCCAGTACTTC.